The TCR beta chain under discussion was sequenced for a study of cytomegalovirus exposure and HLA in healthy donors. PCR used 60 Vbeta primers and 13 Jbeta primers. Libraries were prepared by immunoSEQ multiplex PCR; TCRdb keeps only in-frame clonotypes and omits some of them. The table includes around 140,000 clones, less than 80% detected once. V was clipped by 4 bases and J by 10 bases, with 18 bases between them. CDR1 and CDR2 from the germline V gene are SGHRS and YFSETQ. The CDR3 covers 14 residues. Details on this clone: Its antigen is undetermined.

Notes on the study in general: Across donors, presence/absence analyses took sequencing depth to be roughly uniform.

The material sequenced was PBMCs. The chain couples TRBV5-1 to TRBJ2-1, with a tentative D call TRBD2 (5 bases). This clonotype was obtained from a man aged 45-65 years in good health and CMV-seropositive. CDR3 coding DNA: TGCGCCAGCAGCCCATCCGCCGTAAAGCGGGAGCAGTTCTTC. It is translated as CASSPSAVKREQFF.